The 27 T cell receptor beta chains below were found in one sample sequenced in a study of cytomegalovirus exposure and HLA in healthy donors. PCR was performed using 60 Vbeta and 13 Jbeta primers. Only in-frame clones appear in the TCRdb table, and some are missing; sequencing was by immunoSEQ multiplex PCR. The sample lists approximately 130,000 clones; 55% to 75% were seen once. Material for sequencing was PBMCs. These receptors were obtained from a human donor in good health.

This clone was recorded only once. The V gene is TRBV7-8, the J gene TRBJ2-3; 8 positions match TRBD2. J gave up 1 base and V 5 bases, and 8 bases lay outside the gene matches. CDR1 and CDR2 (germline): SGHVS, FQNEAQ. The CDR3 sequence is 16 residues long. CDR3 loop: CASSPLGSGGTDTQYF. CDR3 nucleotide sequence: TGTGCCAGCAGCCCACTTGGTAGCGGGGGCACAGATACGCAGTATTTT.

This chain uses TRBV11-2 with TRBJ2-1; 10 nucleotides agree with TRBD2. The CDR3 consists of 18 residues. Per germline, CDR1 SGHAT and CDR2 FQNNGV. J gave up 8 bases and V 5 bases, and 18 bases lay outside the gene matches. The CDR3 DNA is TGTGCCAGCAGCCGAACAGCGGGGGGGCCTGTTACGTGGGATGAGCAGTTCTTC. It yields the protein CASSRTAGGPVTWDEQFF.

This chain connects TRBV2 to TRBJ2-7; 7 bases fit TRBD1. Unmatched junction bases numbered 5, after V lost 6 bases and J lost 0 bases. Germline lookup yields CDR1 SNHLY and CDR2 FYNNEI. The CDR3 totals 14 residues. The CDR3 loop reads CASRAGTVSYEQYF. Written as DNA, the CDR3 is TGTGCCAGCAGGGCCGGGACAGTCTCCTACGAGCAGTACTTC.

This clone has just a few counts. This sequence joins TRBV18 and TRBJ2-7, with TRBD2 as a possible D gene (6 bases). Germline lookup yields CDR1 KGHSH and CDR2 LQKENI. Trimming removed 10 bases at V and 5 bases at J, with 21 bases between. The length of the CDR3 is 14 residues. The CDR3, as DNA: TGTGCCACCACTCCCGGGGCGGGGCAGAACGAGCAGTACTTC. It encodes CATTPGAGQNEQYF.

V is TRBV4-1 and J is TRBJ1-3; 11 bases align to TRBD1. Per the germline V gene, CDR1 is MGHRA and CDR2 is YSYEKL. Trimming cost V 2 bases and J 3 bases; bases outside gene matches: 9. The CDR3 loop spans 18 amino acids. This CDR3 reads CASSQPGTGGEGGNTIYF. The CDR3 nucleotides read TGCGCCAGCAGCCAACCCGGGACAGGGGGTGAAGGTGGAAACACCATATATTTT.

The chain carries TRBV7-3 and TRBJ2-3; maybe TRBD2 (5 bases). Germline V lookup: CDR1 SGHTA, CDR2 FQGTGA. The CDR3 runs to 14 residues. Trimming took off 1 base at V and 2 bases at J, with 7 bases between the two ends. The CDR3 DNA is TGTGCCAGCAGCTTAAGGGAGTACACAGATACGCAGTATTTT. As protein: CASSLREYTDTQYF.

The chain recombines TRBV18 with TRBJ2-3, with TRBD2 matching 12 bases. The CDR3 is made up of 17 amino acids. Germline V lookup: CDR1 KGHSH, CDR2 LQKENI. V lost 3 bases to trimming and J lost 1 base; unmatched junction nucleotides: 5. CDR3: CASSPLAGGGGTDTQYF. CDR3 sequence (DNA): TGTGCCAGCTCACCCCTAGCGGGAGGGGGAGGCACAGATACGCAGTATTTT.

The gene calls are TRBV28 and TRBJ2-1; D uncertain. Per the germline V gene, CDR1 is MDHEN and CDR2 is SYDVKM. CDR3 length: 11 amino acids. V shed 5 bases and J shed 8 bases, with 7 bases lying between them. The CDR3 here is CASSNLDEQFF. As DNA, the CDR3 is TGTGCCAGCAGTAATCTCGATGAGCAGTTCTTC.

The rearrangement uses TRBV6-5 and TRBJ1-5; 7 bases map to TRBD1. Germline loops: CDR1 MNHEY, CDR2 SVGAGI. This CDR3 has 15 residues. V lost 0 bases and J lost 6; bases outside the gene matches: 5. DNA for the CDR3: TGTGCCAGCAGTTACTCGTGGACAGGATCTCAGCCCCAGCATTTT. It yields the protein CASSYSWTGSQPQHF.

The rearrangement joins TRBV2 to TRBJ2-7, with 12 bases aligning to TRBD2. This CDR3 contains 15 residues. Germline V gene lookup returns CDR1 SNHLY and CDR2 FYNNEI. The J segment lost 9 bases and the V segment lost 6 bases, leaving 12 bases of the junction unmatched. CDR3: CASSQTGTSGFRQYF. The CDR3 region has the DNA TGTGCCAGCAGCCAGACCGGGACTAGCGGGTTTCGGCAGTACTTC.

V is TRBV27 and J is TRBJ2-5; 16 bases line up with TRBD2. With V trimmed by 1 base and J by 5 bases, 13 bases remained unmatched. Germline CDR1 is MNHEY and CDR2 is SMNVEV (reference sequence). The CDR3 has 20 amino acids. The CDR3 coding sequence is TGTGCCAGCAGTTTATACGGGACTAGCGGGAGGGCGGGGTTTTTGGAGACCCAGTACTTC. It encodes CASSLYGTSGRAGFLETQYF.

The chain links TRBV7-9 to TRBJ2-3; 9 bases are a match to TRBD2. Germline loops: CDR1 SEHNR, CDR2 FQNEAQ (reference sequence). V was pared by 3 bases and J by 1 base, with 14 bases of the junction left unmatched. This CDR3 has 19 amino acids. CDR3 residues: CASSFHSTSGSPRTDTQYF. The CDR3 DNA sequence: TGTGCCAGCAGCTTTCATAGTACTAGCGGGTCCCCCCGCACAGATACGCAGTATTTT.

The J gene is TRBJ2-7, the V gene TRBV6-1; 10 bases align to TRBD1. Trimming removed 5 bases from V and 5 bases from J; junction bases left unmatched: 6. Germline assignment: CDR1 MNHNS and CDR2 SASEGT. The CDR3 is 14 residues long. CDR3 sequence: CASSTGDRGHEQYF. For the CDR3, the DNA is TGTGCCAGCAGTACCGGAGACAGGGGGCACGAGCAGTACTTC.

A few counts support this clone. The CDR3 spells CASSSGGLAREQYF. The CDR3 DNA reads as TGCGCCAGCAGCTCTGGAGGACTAGCCCGCGAGCAGTACTTC. The chain is built from TRBV5-1 and TRBJ2-7; TRBD2 aligns across 8 bases. The CDR3 contains 14 residues. Germline CDR1 SGHRS, CDR2 YFSETQ. V was clipped by 3 bases and J by 6 bases; unmatched bases: 8.

This chain links TRBV30 with TRBJ2-7, with TRBD2 matching over 13 bases. The germline CDR1 and CDR2 sequences are GTSNPN and SVGIG (reference sequence). The V and J ends lost 6 bases and 4 bases, in that order; junction bases with no gene match: 6. CDR3 length: 14 amino acids. Here the CDR3 DNA reads TGTGCCTGCCCTACTAGCGGGAGGGCGTACGAGCAGTACTTC. Amino acids: CACPTSGRAYEQYF.

V usage is TRBV19 and J usage is TRBJ2-7, with 9 bases aligning to TRBD1. V shed 5 bases and J 3 bases; nucleotides not matched to a gene: 11. CDR1 and CDR2 (germline): LNHDA, SQIVND (reference sequence). There are 16 residues in the CDR3. For the CDR3, the DNA is TGTGCCAGTAGTCCGCCCCCGGGACAGGGATACTACGAGCAGTACTTC. Its protein is CASSPPPGQGYYEQYF. Variable domain in full (rest from reference TRBV19 and TRBJ2-7): DGGITQSPKYLFRKEGQNVTLSCEQNLNHDAMYWYRQDPGQGLRLIYYSQIVNDFQKGDIAEGYSVSREKKESFPLTVTSAQKNPTAFYLCASSPPPGQGYYEQYFGPGTRLTVT.

The chain uses TRBV5-6 and TRBJ2-3, with 8 bases lining up with TRBD1. Germline V lookup: CDR1 SGHDT, CDR2 YYEEEE. CDR3 length equals 13 residues. Unmatched junction bases numbered 3, after V lost 3 bases and J lost 6 bases. CDR3 sequence: CASSWTGPDTQYF. In DNA form, the CDR3 reads TGTGCCAGCAGCTGGACAGGGCCCGATACGCAGTATTTT.

The J gene is TRBJ1-3, the V gene TRBV14; D is undetermined. V lost 0 bases, J lost 0 bases, and 12 bases lay in between. Germline CDR1 is SGHDN and CDR2 is FVKESK. The CDR3 has 17 residues. This chain's CDR3 is CASSQDLPRLSGNTIYF. The DNA of the CDR3 is TGTGCCAGCAGCCAAGATCTTCCGAGACTCTCTGGAAACACCATATATTTT.

The chain links TRBV30 to TRBJ2-7; D may be TRBD2 (5 bases). Trimming took off 3 bases at V and 4 bases at J, with 10 bases between the two ends. The CDR3 contains 12 residues. CDR1 is GTSNPN, CDR2 SVGIG, per germline (reference sequence). The CDR3 DNA reads as TGTGCCTGGAGCGCCGGAGGTTACGAGCAGTACTTC. It codes for CAWSAGGYEQYF.

V and J are TRBV18 and TRBJ1-5, with 9 nucleotides matching TRBD1. The CDR3 runs to 16 residues. The ends lost 4 bases at V and 3 bases at J; junction bases unmatched: 7. Germline CDR1 reads KGHSH; CDR2 reads LQKENI. DNA of the CDR3: TGTGCCAGCTCACTAGCCGGGACAGGGATCAATCAGCCCCAGCATTTT. Protein product: CASSLAGTGINQPQHF.

This clone was observed a single time. The chain carries TRBV27 and TRBJ1-5, with D tentatively TRBD1 (5 bases). Germline CDR1 reads MNHEY; CDR2 reads SMNVEV (reference sequence). Trimming stripped 5 bases from V and 0 bases from J, with 14 bases between. The CDR3 runs to 16 residues. Written as DNA, the CDR3 is TGTGCCAGCAGTCCCCAGGGCGCTTATAGCAATCAGCCCCAGCATTTT. It encodes CASSPQGAYSNQPQHF.

The chain carries TRBV29-1 and TRBJ2-5; no clear D gene. The assigned J gene may be wrong: the sequence end matches TRBJ2-7 better. This CDR3 comprises 13 residues. Germline-derived CDR1 and CDR2 are SQVTM and ANQGSEA. The CDR3 loop is CSATGSRNSEQYF. The CDR3 DNA follows: TGCAGCGCCACCGGTTCGAGGAACTCCGAGCAGTACTTC.

This clone was detected a few times. The chain combines TRBV7-2 with TRBJ1-2; D possibly corresponds to TRBD1 (6 bases). The CDR3 is 18 residues long. Germline V gives CDR1 SGHTA, CDR2 FQGNSA. Trimming removed 5 bases at V and 0 bases at J, with 22 bases between. The CDR3 protein is CASSRRVQTGRANYGYTF. Written as DNA, the CDR3 is TGTGCCAGCAGCCGCCGGGTCCAAACAGGGCGAGCTAACTATGGCTACACCTTC.

The V and J genes are TRBV9 and TRBJ2-3; maybe TRBD1 (5 bases). The CDR3 extends over 15 amino acids. V dropped 1 base and J dropped 2 bases, with 11 bases sitting between them. Germline-derived CDR1 and CDR2 are SGDLS and YYNGEE. DNA for the CDR3: TGTGCCAGCAGCGTACAGGGTGGGTTCACAGATACGCAGTATTTT. Translated: CASSVQGGFTDTQYF.

This clone was recorded once. The chain has TRBV27 and TRBJ1-5; 9 bases agree with TRBD1. J lost 6 bases, V lost 6 bases, and 9 bases had no gene match. CDR3 size: 15 residues. Germline CDR1 reads MNHEY; CDR2 reads SMNVEV (reference sequence). The CDR3 sequence is CASSKGQGSGQPQHF. The CDR3 nucleotides are TGTGCCAGCAGCAAGGGACAGGGTAGCGGTCAGCCCCAGCATTTT.

In this sample, this clone turned up a few times. The genes are TRBV5-6 and TRBJ1-2; 10 bases align to TRBD1. This CDR3 has 15 residues. Trimming cost V 5 bases and J 4 bases; bases outside gene matches: 8. Germline V CDR1 and CDR2: SGHDT, YYEEEE. CDR3 nucleotide sequence: TGTGCCAGCAGGTGGGACAGGGGCTGGGGCTATGGCTACACCTTC. Its translation: CASRWDRGWGYGYTF.

The V and J genes are TRBV7-2 and TRBJ1-3; D may be TRBD1 (5 bases). The germline V and J ends were trimmed by 4 bases and 7 bases, with 17 bases remaining between them. Germline CDR1 reads SGHTA; CDR2 reads FQGNSA. The CDR3 has 15 amino acids. CDR3 DNA: TGTGCCAGCAGCTCAACAGGCGGGAGAGTGAACACCATATATTTT. Amino acids: CASSSTGGRVNTIYF.